The text below deals with one T cell receptor (beta chain). Its target is not known. Before the COVID-19 pandemic, during about 2011-2018, CD4+ T cells were taken from unexposed donors. Isolation of CD4+ T cells took place after around 11 days in culture. Half the medium was replaced with IL-2 medium on days 3 and 7. The data originate from a study of CD4 T cells in relation to SARS-CoV-2 and coronaviruses. Study background: After less than eleven days of antigen culture, PBMC TCR beta CDR3s were sequenced.

The CDR3 length is 13 residues. Between the trimmed V and J ends, which lost 7 bases and 5 bases, there was a span of 11 bases. CDR1 SNHLY and CDR2 FYNNEI come from the germline V gene. Findings and caveats of the study: Crossreactivity was assessed only for spike protein, not other viral proteins.

Repertoires were generated with immunoSEQ multiplex PCR, while TCRdb's copy carries only in-frame clones and drops some. The sample records 15,000 to 20,000 clones, more than 70% being singletons. Input material: CD4+ T cells from PBMCs, cultured in vitro. The gene calls are TRBV2 and TRBJ1-4; D uncertain. The receptor was derived from a human donor in good health. Here the CDR3 reads CASNGRRNEKLFF. The DNA of the CDR3 is TGTGCCAGCAATGGGCGAAGGAATGAAAAACTGTTTTTT.